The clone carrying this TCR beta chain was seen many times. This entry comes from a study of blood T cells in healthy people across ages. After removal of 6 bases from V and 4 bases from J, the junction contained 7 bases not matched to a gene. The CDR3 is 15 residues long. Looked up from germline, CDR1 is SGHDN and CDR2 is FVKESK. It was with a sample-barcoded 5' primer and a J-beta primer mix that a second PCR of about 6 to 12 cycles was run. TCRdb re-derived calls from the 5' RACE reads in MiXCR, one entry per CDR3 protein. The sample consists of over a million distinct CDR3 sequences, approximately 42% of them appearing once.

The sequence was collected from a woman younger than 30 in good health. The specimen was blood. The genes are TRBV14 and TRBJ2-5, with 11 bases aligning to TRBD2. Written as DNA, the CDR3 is TGTGCCAGCAGATTGGGACTAGCGGAAAGAGAGACCCAGTACTTC. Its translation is CASRLGLAERETQYF.